This T cell receptor (beta chain) is from a study of blood T cell repertoires in COVID-19. For the study at large: T cells, B-cell-depleted T cells, or PBMCs provided the cDNA or gDNA that served as material.

V lost 6 bases, J lost 3 bases, and 8 bases lay in between. Per germline, CDR1 DFQATT and CDR2 SNEGSKA (reference sequence). This CDR3 region has 11 residues. There are a few counts of this clone. Recruitment covered roughly 22 US areas and drew participants whose ages spanned about 18 to 100 years. Assignments of participants to cohorts depended upon their own reported clinical history. Measured with immunoSEQ multiplex PCR; TCRdb has only the in-frame clones, and not every one. Of about 140,000 clones detected, more than 70% appear once; the ten largest clones hold 4.5% to 7%. The V gene is TRBV20-1, the J gene TRBJ2-5; D ambiguous. The sequenced sample was PBMCs or T cells enriched from blood (not recorded which). The receptor was derived from a man aged 35 to 55 with acute COVID-19. The CDR3 reads CSASGEETQYF. In DNA, the CDR3 is TGCAGTGCAAGTGGAGAAGAGACCCAGTACTTC.